The rows below give T cell receptor beta chains drawn from one sample of a study of blood T cells in healthy people across ages. One entry per CDR3 protein results from TCRdb running MiXCR on the 5' RACE reads. The sample consists of some 1.7 million distinct CDR3 sequences, about 30% of them appearing once. The source material was blood. Source of these receptors: a woman in her 30s in good health. Each CDR3 is given with its conserved first and last residue. Fields, in order: D gene, V gene, J gene, clone size, CDR3 DNA, CDR3 protein. D genes are given only for firm matches. Some rows mark clone size as missing; the rest say once, few, many or name a class of expanded clone.

D: .
V: TRBV24-1
J: TRBJ2-2
size: .
DNA: TGTGCCACCAGTGATTCAGGGCGCGGGGAGCTGTTTTTT
CDR3: CATSDSGRGELFF

D: .
V: TRBV29-1
J: TRBJ2-1
size: many
DNA: TGCAGTGGCGGGAGGGGACAGGGATCCAATGAGCAGTTCTTC
CDR3: CSGGRGQGSNEQFF

D: .
V: TRBV12-3/TRBV12-4
J: TRBJ1-4
size: .
DNA: TGTGCCAGCAGTTTCAAAGGAGGTGAAAAACTGTTTTTT
CDR3: CASSFKGGEKLFF

D: .
V: TRBV4-2
J: TRBJ1-3
size: .
DNA: TGTGCCAGCAGCCGGACCGAGACATCGGCAAGTGGAAACACCATATATTTT
CDR3: CASSRTETSASGNTIYF

D: TRBD1
V: TRBV29-1
J: TRBJ2-7
size: few
DNA: TGCAGCGTTGAAGGGGGACAGGGTGGCTACAATGAGCAGTACTTC
CDR3: CSVEGGQGGYNEQYF

D: .
V: TRBV15
J: TRBJ2-2
size: few
DNA: TGTGCCACCAGCAGAGATATTGAGGGCGGGGAGTTGTTTTTT
CDR3: CATSRDIEGGELFF

D: TRBD2
V: TRBV7-9
J: TRBJ2-7
size: many
DNA: TGTGCCAGCAGCCCGACTAGCGGGAGGGCCCACGAGCAGTACTTC
CDR3: CASSPTSGRAHEQYF

D: .
V: TRBV20-1
J: TRBJ2-5
size: few
DNA: TGCAGTGCCGTAAGACAAGTCCAAGAGACCCAGTACTTC
CDR3: CSAVRQVQETQYF

D: TRBD2
V: TRBV7-6
J: TRBJ2-1
size: few
DNA: TGTGCCAGCAGCTTAAAGGGACTAGCGGGGAACCTCCCCTACAATGAGCAGTTCTTC
CDR3: CASSLKGLAGNLPYNEQFF

D: TRBD2
V: TRBV29-1
J: TRBJ2-3
size: few
DNA: TGCAGCGTTGTGTACGGAGTAGCGGGCCACACAGATACGCAGTATTTT
CDR3: CSVVYGVAGHTDTQYF

D: .
V: TRBV11-2
J: TRBJ2-5
size: .
DNA: TGTGCCAGCAGCGCTGGGACAGCAGGCGGGGTTGAGACCCAGTACTTC
CDR3: CASSAGTAGGVETQYF

D: .
V: TRBV28
J: TRBJ2-5
size: once
DNA: TGTGCCAGCAGTTTATATTTAGAGGGTAGGGAGACCCAGTACTTC
CDR3: CASSLYLEGRETQYF

D: .
V: TRBV20-1
J: TRBJ1-6
size: few
DNA: TGCAGTGCTAGCCGAGATGGAGGTAATTCACCCCTCCACTTT
CDR3: CSASRDGGNSPLHF

D: .
V: TRBV6-6
J: TRBJ1-2
size: few
DNA: TGTGTCAGCAGTTACGCCAGTAACTATGGCTACACCTTC
CDR3: CVSSYASNYGYTF

D: .
V: TRBV24-1
J: TRBJ2-7
size: many
DNA: TGTGCCACCAGTGATTCGGAGACAGGCGCCTACGAGCAGTACTTC
CDR3: CATSDSETGAYEQYF

D: TRBD2
V: TRBV10-2
J: TRBJ2-3
size: many
DNA: TGCGCCACATCATCCGGACTAGCTAGCACAGATACGCAGTATTTT
CDR3: CATSSGLASTDTQYF

D: .
V: TRBV5-1
J: TRBJ2-7
size: few
DNA: TGCGCCAGCAGCTTGCGTGCCTCCGGGGACGAGCAGTACTTC
CDR3: CASSLRASGDEQYF

D: .
V: TRBV10-2
J: TRBJ2-5
size: many
DNA: TGCGCCAGCAGGGGTCGACAGCCTCAAGAGACCCAGTACTTC
CDR3: CASRGRQPQETQYF

D: .
V: TRBV12-3/TRBV12-4
J: TRBJ2-7
size: .
DNA: TGTGCCAGCAAAAAAACTGGGTACGAGCAGTACTTC
CDR3: CASKKTGYEQYF

D: TRBD2
V: TRBV29-1
J: TRBJ2-3
size: few
DNA: TGCAGCGTTGAGGGGGGACTAGCGGGAGCTCGGATAGATACGCAGTATTTT
CDR3: CSVEGGLAGARIDTQYF

D: .
V: TRBV6-4
J: TRBJ1-5
size: .
DNA: TGTGCCAGCGCCCCTAGCATCGATCAGCCCCAGCATTTT
CDR3: CASAPSIDQPQHF

D: .
V: TRBV5-1
J: TRBJ2-1
size: few
DNA: TGCGCCAGCAGCGCACTCCCAGGGGCTAGCGGCAATGAGCAGTTCTTC
CDR3: CASSALPGASGNEQFF

D: TRBD2
V: TRBV10-3
J: TRBJ2-3
size: .
DNA: TGTGCCATCAGTGAGTCCACACGGACTAGCGGCGCAGATACGCAGTATTTT
CDR3: CAISESTRTSGADTQYF

D: .
V: TRBV6-6
J: TRBJ1-1
size: .
DNA: TGTGCCGGCAGTTACTCGGTCTTGTCAGCATCGGGCACTGAAGCTTTCTTT
CDR3: CAGSYSVLSASGTEAFF

D: .
V: TRBV10-2
J: TRBJ2-5
size: many
DNA: TGCGCCAGCGAGCAAGAGACCCAGTACTTC
CDR3: CASEQETQYF

D: TRBD2
V: TRBV19
J: TRBJ2-6
size: .
DNA: TGTGCCAGTACTATACCCCATAGCGGGAGGGCCAGTGGGGCCAACGTCCTGACTTTC
CDR3: CASTIPHSGRASGANVLTF

D: .
V: TRBV4-3
J: TRBJ1-1
size: once
DNA: TGCGCCAGCAGCCAGGCTGAGTGGGACCGAAGAACTGAAGCTTTCTTT
CDR3: CASSQAEWDRRTEAFF

D: .
V: TRBV7-6
J: TRBJ2-7
size: few
DNA: TGTGCCAGCGGCTTAGTAATGAACTCCTACGAGCAGTACTTC
CDR3: CASGLVMNSYEQYF

D: TRBD2
V: TRBV29-1
J: TRBJ2-5
size: .
DNA: TGCAGCGCCCAGGGAGGAAGCGGGGGCTCCCAAGAGACCCAGTACTTC
CDR3: CSAQGGSGGSQETQYF

D: .
V: TRBV20-1
J: TRBJ2-7
size: few
DNA: TGCAGTGCTAGTACCCCGCTTAGACAGGAATCCGAGCAGTACTTC
CDR3: CSASTPLRQESEQYF

D: .
V: TRBV7-2
J: TRBJ2-1
size: .
DNA: TGTGCCAGCAGCTCTCAACAGACTAACACTGAGCAGTTCTTC
CDR3: CASSSQQTNTEQFF

D: .
V: TRBV2
J: TRBJ2-5
size: many
DNA: TGTGCCAGCAGTGGAACGCTACAAGAGACCCAGTACTTC
CDR3: CASSGTLQETQYF

D: TRBD2
V: TRBV7-2
J: TRBJ2-7
size: .
DNA: TGTGCCAGCAGCTTTGGGCGGGGGACCACCTACGAGCAGTACTTC
CDR3: CASSFGRGTTYEQYF

D: .
V: TRBV29-1
J: TRBJ2-7
size: .
DNA: TGCAGCGTCGAAGGGGGACTTCACAATGAGCAGTACTTC
CDR3: CSVEGGLHNEQYF

D: .
V: TRBV5-1
J: TRBJ2-3
size: .
DNA: TGCGCCAGCAGCTTGGTACCGCAGTTCCCAGATACGCAGTATTTT
CDR3: CASSLVPQFPDTQYF

D: TRBD2
V: TRBV7-2
J: TRBJ2-3
size: few
DNA: TGTGCCAGCAGCCCAGACGGGACTAGCGGAAGGGTAGATACGCAGTATTTT
CDR3: CASSPDGTSGRVDTQYF

D: TRBD2
V: TRBV5-1
J: TRBJ2-3
size: .
DNA: TGCGCCAGCAGCTTGCGGACTAGCGGGGTGGATACGCAGTATTTT
CDR3: CASSLRTSGVDTQYF

D: .
V: TRBV7-9
J: TRBJ1-1
size: .
DNA: TGTGCCAGCAGCTTAGCGGTGATGAACACTGAAGCTTTCTTT
CDR3: CASSLAVMNTEAFF

D: .
V: TRBV6-6
J: TRBJ1-1
size: few
DNA: TGTGCCAGCAGGGATGGGAGAACTGAAGCTTTCTTT
CDR3: CASRDGRTEAFF

D: .
V: TRBV18
J: TRBJ2-3
size: .
DNA: TGTGCCAACTCACCACCAGCCAGGGAAGTCACAGATACGCAGTATTTT
CDR3: CANSPPAREVTDTQYF

D: .
V: TRBV2
J: TRBJ2-5
size: .
DNA: TGTGCCAGCAGTGAATTCGTGGAGACCCAGTACTTC
CDR3: CASSEFVETQYF